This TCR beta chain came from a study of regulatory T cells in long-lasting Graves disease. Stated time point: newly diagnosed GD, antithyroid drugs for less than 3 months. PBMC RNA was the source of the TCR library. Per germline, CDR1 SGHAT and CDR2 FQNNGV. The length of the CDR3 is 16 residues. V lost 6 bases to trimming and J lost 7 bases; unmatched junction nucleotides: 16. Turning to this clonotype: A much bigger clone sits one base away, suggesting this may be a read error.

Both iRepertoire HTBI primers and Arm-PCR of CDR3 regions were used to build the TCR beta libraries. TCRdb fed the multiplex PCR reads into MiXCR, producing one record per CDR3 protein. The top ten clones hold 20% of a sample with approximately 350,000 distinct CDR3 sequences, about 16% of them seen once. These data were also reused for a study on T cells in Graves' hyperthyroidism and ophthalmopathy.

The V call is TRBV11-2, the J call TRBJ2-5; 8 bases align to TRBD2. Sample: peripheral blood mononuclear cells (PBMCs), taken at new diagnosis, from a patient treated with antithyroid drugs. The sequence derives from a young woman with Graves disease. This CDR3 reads CASSLPGSGVIGTQYF. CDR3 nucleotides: TGTGCCAGCAGTTTGCCCGGTAGCGGGGTGATCGGGACCCAGTACTTC.